This T cell receptor beta chain stems from a study of human T cells and chemical hapten exposure. Study in general: Mostly female patients had alopecia areata, totalis or universalis.

The CDR3 loop spans 13 amino acids. The germline gives CDR1 LNHDA, CDR2 SQIVND (reference sequence). The V gene end was trimmed by 6 bases and the J gene end by 5 bases; junction bases not matched to a gene: 5. The time point here: patch test 1, 2 weeks after DPC sensitization. Treatment defined: therapeutic diphenylcyclopropenone sensitization with weekly scalp DPC. TCRdb itself ran the RACE reads through MiXCR, one entry per CDR3 protein. Found here are 150,000 to 200,000 distinct CDR3 sequences, about 14% of them singletons; the top ten hold 1.7%. The sample holds many counts of this clonotype. The starting material was whole blood, obtained in connection with sensitization to the hapten diphenylcyclopropenone (DPC). This TCR was sampled from a woman in her twenties or thirties with alopecia areata. Some clones in this sample may be carry-over from other donors' samples. The genes are TRBV19 and TRBJ2-3; 7 bases are a match to TRBD2. The CDR3 bases are TGTGCCAGTAGAGGACTAGTTATAGATACGCAGTATTTT. Its translation is CASRGLVIDTQYF.